The rows below give T cell receptor beta chains drawn from one sample of a study of cytomegalovirus exposure and HLA in healthy donors. The data were produced by immunoSEQ multiplex PCR, yet TCRdb's version contains in-frame clones alone and is incomplete. The data contain 180,000 or so clones, 70% to 85% of them seen just once; the ten biggest clones take up 13%. Sample: PBMCs. The receptor set was obtained from a woman aged 30 to 39 in good health and CMV-seropositive. Each CDR3 is given with its conserved first and last residue. Each record gives: D gene, J gene, V gene, clone size, CDR3 DNA, CDR3 protein. A D gene is named only where the DNA matches it firmly. Not every row has a clone size; where given, it reads once, few, many or a size class.

d_call: -; j_call: TRBJ1-5; v_call: TRBV29-1; clone_size: few; cdr3_nt: TGCAGCGTTCTCCTGGCGGCCCATAGCAATCAGCCCCAGCATTTT; cdr3_aa: CSVLLAAHSNQPQHF
d_call: -; j_call: TRBJ2-1; v_call: TRBV7-3; clone_size: -; cdr3_nt: TGTGCCAGCAGCCGAGAGGCTGACTACAATGAGCAGTTCTTC; cdr3_aa: CASSREADYNEQFF
d_call: TRBD1; j_call: TRBJ2-3; v_call: TRBV7-6; clone_size: -; cdr3_nt: TGTGCCAGCAGCCCCTACCCGGGACAGAGCACAGATACGCAGTATTTT; cdr3_aa: CASSPYPGQSTDTQYF
d_call: -; j_call: TRBJ2-4; v_call: TRBV28; clone_size: -; cdr3_nt: TGTGCCAGCTCCCGGGCCAAAAACATTCAGTACTTC; cdr3_aa: CASSRAKNIQYF
d_call: -; j_call: TRBJ2-2; v_call: TRBV6-5; clone_size: -; cdr3_nt: TGTGCCAGCAGTTCCCCCCCGGGGGAGTCCGGGGAGCTGTTTTTT; cdr3_aa: CASSSPPGESGELFF
d_call: TRBD2; j_call: TRBJ2-5; v_call: TRBV25-1; clone_size: -; cdr3_nt: TGTGCCAGCAGTGAGCTAGGCGGGAGGGGGGGGACCCAGTACTTC; cdr3_aa: CASSELGGRGGTQYF
d_call: TRBD1; j_call: TRBJ2-7; v_call: TRBV6-1; clone_size: -; cdr3_nt: TGTGCCAGCAGTCAACGGGACAGGGGAGACGAGCAGTACTTC; cdr3_aa: CASSQRDRGDEQYF
d_call: TRBD1; j_call: TRBJ2-7; v_call: TRBV27; clone_size: -; cdr3_nt: TGTGCCAGCAGACTGACAGGGGGCCCCTACGAGCAGTACTTC; cdr3_aa: CASRLTGGPYEQYF
d_call: TRBD1; j_call: TRBJ1-2; v_call: TRBV27; clone_size: -; cdr3_nt: TGTGCCAGCAGTCGAACAGGGGGTGTTAACTATGGCTACACCTTC; cdr3_aa: CASSRTGGVNYGYTF
d_call: -; j_call: TRBJ2-1; v_call: TRBV4-2; clone_size: -; cdr3_nt: TGTGCCAGCAGCCAGGCCCTGTACAATGAGCAGTTCTTC; cdr3_aa: CASSQALYNEQFF
d_call: -; j_call: TRBJ2-7; v_call: TRBV7-2; clone_size: -; cdr3_nt: TGTGCCAGCAGCTCACTCGTCCCCTACGAGCAGTACTTC; cdr3_aa: CASSSLVPYEQYF
d_call: TRBD1; j_call: TRBJ1-5; v_call: TRBV30; clone_size: -; cdr3_nt: TGTGCCTGGGGACAGGGGGGCAATCAGCCCCAGCATTTT; cdr3_aa: CAWGQGGNQPQHF
d_call: -; j_call: TRBJ2-6; v_call: TRBV12-5; clone_size: -; cdr3_nt: TGTGCTAGTGGTTCGGATCGGGACTCTGGGGCCAACGTCCTGACTTTC; cdr3_aa: CASGSDRDSGANVLTF
d_call: TRBD2; j_call: TRBJ2-1; v_call: TRBV18; clone_size: -; cdr3_nt: TGTGCCAGCTCACCCAGCGGGAGGGCAGGTCATGAGCAGTTCTTC; cdr3_aa: CASSPSGRAGHEQFF
d_call: -; j_call: TRBJ1-3; v_call: TRBV7-6; clone_size: once; cdr3_nt: TGTGCCAGCAGCCCCGGACAGCTAGCAGGAAACACCATATATTTT; cdr3_aa: CASSPGQLAGNTIYF
d_call: TRBD2; j_call: TRBJ2-5; v_call: TRBV7-9; clone_size: -; cdr3_nt: TGTGCCAGCAGCCATACTAGCGGGAGGGCCAGGGAGACCCAGTACTTC; cdr3_aa: CASSHTSGRARETQYF
d_call: -; j_call: TRBJ1-1; v_call: TRBV19; clone_size: -; cdr3_nt: TGTGCCAGTAGTCCCGGAGAAGGGGGATTTGAAGCTTTCTTT; cdr3_aa: CASSPGEGGFEAFF
d_call: TRBD2; j_call: TRBJ2-7; v_call: TRBV27; clone_size: -; cdr3_nt: TGTGCCAGTAGGTCCACTAGCGGGATCGACGAGCAGTACTTC; cdr3_aa: CASRSTSGIDEQYF
d_call: TRBD1; j_call: TRBJ2-1; v_call: TRBV2; clone_size: -; cdr3_nt: TGTGCCGGACTGACACGGACAGGGGCTGATGAGCAGTTCTTC; cdr3_aa: CAGLTRTGADEQFF
d_call: -; j_call: TRBJ1-1; v_call: TRBV6-1; clone_size: -; cdr3_nt: TGTGCCAGCAGTGAATCCCCCCGAGCTTTCTTT; cdr3_aa: CASSESPRAFF
d_call: -; j_call: TRBJ2-1; v_call: TRBV5-4; clone_size: -; cdr3_nt: TGTGCCAGCAGCTATTGGGGAGGCGAGCAGTTCTTC; cdr3_aa: CASSYWGGEQFF
d_call: TRBD2; j_call: TRBJ2-3; v_call: TRBV15; clone_size: -; cdr3_nt: TGTGCCACCCCCAATGGGAGCGGGAGGGCGAGAGATACGCAGTATTTT; cdr3_aa: CATPNGSGRARDTQYF
d_call: TRBD2; j_call: TRBJ2-1; v_call: TRBV7-7; clone_size: -; cdr3_nt: TGTGCTAGCAGCTTGGGACTAGCGGTAGACAATGAGCAGTTCTTC; cdr3_aa: CASSLGLAVDNEQFF
d_call: TRBD1; j_call: TRBJ1-2; v_call: TRBV15; clone_size: -; cdr3_nt: TGTGCCACCAGCAGGGAGGGACAGTCGACTTATGGCTACACCTTC; cdr3_aa: CATSREGQSTYGYTF
d_call: TRBD2; j_call: TRBJ2-3; v_call: TRBV27; clone_size: -; cdr3_nt: TGTGCCAGCAGCCTTAGCGGGACCGCGCAGTATTTT; cdr3_aa: CASSLSGTAQYF
d_call: -; j_call: TRBJ1-2; v_call: TRBV7-9; clone_size: -; cdr3_nt: TGTGCCAGCAGCCTCGGACAGTCATATGGCTACACCTTC; cdr3_aa: CASSLGQSYGYTF
d_call: TRBD2; j_call: TRBJ2-1; v_call: TRBV6-4; clone_size: once; cdr3_nt: TGTGCCAGCAGCCCGGGACTAGCCAATGAGCAGTTCTTC; cdr3_aa: CASSPGLANEQFF
d_call: -; j_call: TRBJ1-5; v_call: TRBV2; clone_size: -; cdr3_nt: TGTGCCAGCAGTAGGCAAAGGACAGACAATCAGCCCCAGCATTTT; cdr3_aa: CASSRQRTDNQPQHF
d_call: -; j_call: TRBJ1-1; v_call: TRBV19; clone_size: -; cdr3_nt: TGTGCCAGTAGTCCACTTAGAGGCACTGAAGCTTTCTTT; cdr3_aa: CASSPLRGTEAFF
d_call: -; j_call: TRBJ1-2; v_call: TRBV7-9; clone_size: -; cdr3_nt: TGTGCCAGCAGCCCCGGGGGTCAGGACCGGGGCTACACCTTC; cdr3_aa: CASSPGGQDRGYTF
d_call: TRBD1; j_call: TRBJ1-2; v_call: TRBV6-5; clone_size: once; cdr3_nt: TGTGCCAGCATGTCGGGACAGGGGGGCATGTACGGCTACACCTTC; cdr3_aa: CASMSGQGGMYGYTF
d_call: TRBD2; j_call: TRBJ2-1; v_call: TRBV7-2; clone_size: once; cdr3_nt: TGTGCCAGCGGGTCTAGCGGTACCTACAATGAGCAGTTCTTC; cdr3_aa: CASGSSGTYNEQFF
d_call: TRBD2; j_call: TRBJ2-3; v_call: TRBV28; clone_size: -; cdr3_nt: TGTGCCAGCAGTTTAGGGGGAGGGCCGACAGATACGCAGTATTTT; cdr3_aa: CASSLGGGPTDTQYF
d_call: -; j_call: TRBJ1-5; v_call: TRBV5-1; clone_size: few; cdr3_nt: TGCGCCAGCAGCTTGGATACAAATCAGCCCCAGCATTTT; cdr3_aa: CASSLDTNQPQHF
d_call: TRBD2; j_call: TRBJ2-1; v_call: TRBV5-1; clone_size: -; cdr3_nt: TGCGCCAGCAGCTCTCGGGGGACTAGCGGAGGATCTGGGGAGCAGTTCTTC; cdr3_aa: CASSSRGTSGGSGEQFF
d_call: TRBD1; j_call: TRBJ1-3; v_call: TRBV7-2; clone_size: -; cdr3_nt: TGTGCCAGCAGCTACGAGGGGGCAGGTGGAAACACCATATATTTT; cdr3_aa: CASSYEGAGGNTIYF
d_call: -; j_call: TRBJ1-1; v_call: TRBV18; clone_size: -; cdr3_nt: TGTGCCAGCTCACCTATGACAGAGAACACTGAAGCTTTCTTT; cdr3_aa: CASSPMTENTEAFF
d_call: TRBD1; j_call: TRBJ2-7; v_call: TRBV28; clone_size: -; cdr3_nt: TGTGCCAGCAGTTTACCGACCTTAGGGGGCCATTACGAGCAGTACTTC; cdr3_aa: CASSLPTLGGHYEQYF
d_call: -; j_call: TRBJ2-1; v_call: TRBV28; clone_size: -; cdr3_nt: TGTGCCAGCAGTTTACCGGGGAGCCACAATGAGCAGTTCTTC; cdr3_aa: CASSLPGSHNEQFF
d_call: -; j_call: TRBJ2-3; v_call: TRBV5-1; clone_size: -; cdr3_nt: TGCGCCAGCAGCTTGGTACAGGGCAGAGGAGATACGCAGTATTTT; cdr3_aa: CASSLVQGRGDTQYF
d_call: TRBD1; j_call: TRBJ1-4; v_call: TRBV30; clone_size: -; cdr3_nt: TGTGCCTGGAGGCCCGGGACAGGGGTGGAGAAACTGTTTTTT; cdr3_aa: CAWRPGTGVEKLFF
d_call: TRBD2; j_call: TRBJ2-7; v_call: TRBV28; clone_size: -; cdr3_nt: TGTGCCAGCAGTTTATCGGGAGGGTCGGGAGAGCAGTACTTC; cdr3_aa: CASSLSGGSGEQYF
d_call: TRBD2; j_call: TRBJ2-1; v_call: TRBV6-5; clone_size: few; cdr3_nt: TGTGCCAGCACCCAAGGGACTAGCGGGAGCAATGAGCAGTTCTTC; cdr3_aa: CASTQGTSGSNEQFF
d_call: -; j_call: TRBJ1-2; v_call: TRBV6-6; clone_size: -; cdr3_nt: TGTGCCAGCAGTTACGACCCGGGGGGCCACTATGGCTACACCTTC; cdr3_aa: CASSYDPGGHYGYTF
d_call: -; j_call: TRBJ1-4; v_call: TRBV15; clone_size: -; cdr3_nt: TGTGCCACCAGCGAGCGGGGCGCGTCGGGGGAAAAACTGTTTTTT; cdr3_aa: CATSERGASGEKLFF